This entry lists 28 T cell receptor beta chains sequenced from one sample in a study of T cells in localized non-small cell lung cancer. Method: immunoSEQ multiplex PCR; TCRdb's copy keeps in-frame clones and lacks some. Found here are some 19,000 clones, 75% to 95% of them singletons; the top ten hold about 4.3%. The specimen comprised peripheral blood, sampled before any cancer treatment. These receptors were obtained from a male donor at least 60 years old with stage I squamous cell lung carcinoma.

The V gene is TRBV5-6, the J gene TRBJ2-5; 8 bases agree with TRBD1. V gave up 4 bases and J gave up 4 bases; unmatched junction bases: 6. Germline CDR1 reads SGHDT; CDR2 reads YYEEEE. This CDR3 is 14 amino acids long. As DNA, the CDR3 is TGTGCCAGCAGCCCCAGGGGGCTGGGAGAGACCCAGTACTTC. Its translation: CASSPRGLGETQYF.

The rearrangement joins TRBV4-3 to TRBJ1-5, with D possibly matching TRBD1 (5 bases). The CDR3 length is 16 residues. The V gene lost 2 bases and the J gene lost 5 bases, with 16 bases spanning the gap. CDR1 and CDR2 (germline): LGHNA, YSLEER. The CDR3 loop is CASSQLFVGDDQPQHF. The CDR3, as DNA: TGCGCCAGCAGCCAATTGTTTGTGGGGGATGATCAGCCCCAGCATTTT.

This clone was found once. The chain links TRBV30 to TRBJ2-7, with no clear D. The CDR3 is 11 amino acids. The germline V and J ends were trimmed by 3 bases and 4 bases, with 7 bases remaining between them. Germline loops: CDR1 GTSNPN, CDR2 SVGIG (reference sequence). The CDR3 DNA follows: TGTGCCTGGAGCCAGCTATACGAGCAGTACTTC. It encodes CAWSQLYEQYF.

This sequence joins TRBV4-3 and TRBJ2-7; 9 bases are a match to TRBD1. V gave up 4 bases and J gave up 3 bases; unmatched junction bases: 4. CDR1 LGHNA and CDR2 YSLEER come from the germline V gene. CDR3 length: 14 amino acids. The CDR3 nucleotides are TGCGCCAGCAGCCCCGGGACAGGGTTCTACGAGCAGTACTTC. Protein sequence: CASSPGTGFYEQYF.

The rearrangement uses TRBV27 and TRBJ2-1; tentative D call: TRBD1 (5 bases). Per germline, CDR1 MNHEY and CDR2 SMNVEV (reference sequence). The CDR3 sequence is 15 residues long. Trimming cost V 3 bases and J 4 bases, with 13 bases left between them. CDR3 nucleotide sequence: TGTGCCAGCAGTTTTTTTGCAAACAGGTACAATGAGCAGTTCTTC. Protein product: CASSFFANRYNEQFF.

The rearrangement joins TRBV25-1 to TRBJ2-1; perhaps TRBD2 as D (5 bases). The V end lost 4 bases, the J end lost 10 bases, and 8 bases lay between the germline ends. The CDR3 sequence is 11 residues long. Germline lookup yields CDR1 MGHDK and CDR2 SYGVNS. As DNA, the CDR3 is TGTGCCAGCAGTGTCGAGCGGGAGCAGTTCTTC. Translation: CASSVEREQFF.

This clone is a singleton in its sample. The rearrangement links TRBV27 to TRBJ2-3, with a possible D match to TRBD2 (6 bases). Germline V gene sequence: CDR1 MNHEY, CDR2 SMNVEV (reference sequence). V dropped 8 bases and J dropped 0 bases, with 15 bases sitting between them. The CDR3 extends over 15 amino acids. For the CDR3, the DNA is TGTGCCAGCTCCGGCGGGAAGACTAGCACAGATACGCAGTATTTT. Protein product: CASSGGKTSTDTQYF.

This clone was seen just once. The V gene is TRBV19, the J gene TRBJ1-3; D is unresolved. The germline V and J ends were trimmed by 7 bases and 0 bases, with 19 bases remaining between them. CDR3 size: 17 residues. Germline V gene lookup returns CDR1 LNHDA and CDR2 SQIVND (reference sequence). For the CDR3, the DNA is TGTGCCAGTAAAAAAGGAGGAACGGCTCACTCTGGAAACACCATATATTTT. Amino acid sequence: CASKKGGTAHSGNTIYF. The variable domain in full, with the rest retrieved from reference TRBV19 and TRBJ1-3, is DGGITQSPKYLFRKEGQNVTLSCEQNLNHDAMYWYRQDPGQGLRLIYYSQIVNDFQKGDIAEGYSVSREKKESFPLTVTSAQKNPTAFYLCASKKGGTAHSGNTIYFGEGSWLTVV.

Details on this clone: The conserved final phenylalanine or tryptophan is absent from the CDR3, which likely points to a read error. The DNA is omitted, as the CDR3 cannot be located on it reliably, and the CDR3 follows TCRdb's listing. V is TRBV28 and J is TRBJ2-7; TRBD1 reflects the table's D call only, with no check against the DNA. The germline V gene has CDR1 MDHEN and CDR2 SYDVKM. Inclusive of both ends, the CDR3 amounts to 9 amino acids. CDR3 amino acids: CASSFQRGT.

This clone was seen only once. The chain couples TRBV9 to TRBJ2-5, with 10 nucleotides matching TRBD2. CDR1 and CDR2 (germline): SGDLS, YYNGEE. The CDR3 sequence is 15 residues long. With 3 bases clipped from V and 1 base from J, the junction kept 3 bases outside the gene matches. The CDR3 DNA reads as TGTGCCAGCAGCGAGACTAGCGGGTTCCAAGAGACCCAGTACTTC. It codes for CASSETSGFQETQYF. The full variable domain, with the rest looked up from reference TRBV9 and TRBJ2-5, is DSGVTQTPKHLITATGQRVTLRCSPRSGDLSVYWYQQSLDQGLQFLIQYYNGEERAKGNILERFSAQQFPDLHSELNLSSLELGDSALYFCASSETSGFQETQYFGPGTRLLVL.

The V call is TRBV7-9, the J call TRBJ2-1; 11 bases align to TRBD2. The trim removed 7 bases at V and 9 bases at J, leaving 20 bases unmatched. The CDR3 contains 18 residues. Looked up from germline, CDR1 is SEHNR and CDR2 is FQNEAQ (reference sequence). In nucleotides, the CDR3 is TGTGCCAGCACCCCTTCACGGCTAGCGGGAGGTTCGGGCGGTGAGCAGTTCTTC. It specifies CASTPSRLAGGSGGEQFF.

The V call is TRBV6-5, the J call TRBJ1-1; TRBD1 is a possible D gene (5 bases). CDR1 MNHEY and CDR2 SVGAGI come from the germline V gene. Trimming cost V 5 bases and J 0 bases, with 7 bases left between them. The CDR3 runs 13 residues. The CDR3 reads CASSRGMNTEAFF. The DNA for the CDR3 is TGTGCCAGCAGTAGGGGAATGAACACTGAAGCTTTCTTT.

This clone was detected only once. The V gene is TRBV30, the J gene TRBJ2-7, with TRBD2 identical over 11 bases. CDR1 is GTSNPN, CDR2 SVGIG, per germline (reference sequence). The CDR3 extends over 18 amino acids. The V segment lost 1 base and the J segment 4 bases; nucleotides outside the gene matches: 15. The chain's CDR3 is CAWSGGDTSGSRLYEQYF. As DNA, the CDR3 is TGTGCCTGGAGTGGGGGGGATACTAGCGGGAGTCGGTTGTACGAGCAGTACTTC.

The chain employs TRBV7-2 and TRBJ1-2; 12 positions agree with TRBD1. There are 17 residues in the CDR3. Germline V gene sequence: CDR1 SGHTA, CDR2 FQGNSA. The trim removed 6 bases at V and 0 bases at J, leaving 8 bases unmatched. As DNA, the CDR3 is TGTGCCAGCAGTCGTTCCGGGACAGGGGGCCCTAACTATGGCTACACCTTC. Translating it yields CASSRSGTGGPNYGYTF. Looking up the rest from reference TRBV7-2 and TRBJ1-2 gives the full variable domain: GAGVSQSPSNKVTEKGKDVELRCDPISGHTALYWYRQSLGQGLEFLIYFQGNSAPDKSGLPSDRFSAERTGGSVSTLTIQRTQQEDSAVYLCASSRSGTGGPNYGYTFGSGTRLTVV.

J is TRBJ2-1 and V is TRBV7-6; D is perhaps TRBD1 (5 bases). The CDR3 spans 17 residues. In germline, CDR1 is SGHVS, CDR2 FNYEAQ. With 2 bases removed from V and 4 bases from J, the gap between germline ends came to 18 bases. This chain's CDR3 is CASSLFFQGMGYNEQFF. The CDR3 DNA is TGTGCCAGCAGCTTATTCTTTCAGGGCATGGGTTACAATGAGCAGTTCTTC.

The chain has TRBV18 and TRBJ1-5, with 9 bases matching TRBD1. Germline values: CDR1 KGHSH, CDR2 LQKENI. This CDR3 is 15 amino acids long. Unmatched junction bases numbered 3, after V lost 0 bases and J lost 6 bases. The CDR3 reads CASSPPGQGGQPQHF. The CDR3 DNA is TGTGCCAGCTCACCACCGGGACAGGGAGGTCAGCCCCAGCATTTT. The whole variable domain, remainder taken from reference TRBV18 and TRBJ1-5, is NAGVMQNPRHLVRRRGQEARLRCSPMKGHSHVYWYRQLPEEGLKFMVYLQKENIIDESGMPKERFSAEFPKEGPSILRIQQVVRGDSAAYFCASSPPGQGGQPQHFGDGTRLSIL.

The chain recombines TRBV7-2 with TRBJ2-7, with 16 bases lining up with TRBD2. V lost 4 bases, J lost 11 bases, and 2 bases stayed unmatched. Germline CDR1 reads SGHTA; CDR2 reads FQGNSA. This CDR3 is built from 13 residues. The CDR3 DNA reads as TGTGCCAGCAGCTCGGGACTAGCGGGAGGGAAGTACTTC. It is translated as CASSSGLAGGKYF.

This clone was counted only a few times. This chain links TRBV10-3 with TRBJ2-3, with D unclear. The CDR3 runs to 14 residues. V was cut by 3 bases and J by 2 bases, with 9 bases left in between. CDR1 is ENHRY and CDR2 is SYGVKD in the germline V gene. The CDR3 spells CAISEGRFTDTQYF. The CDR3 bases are TGTGCCATCAGTGAAGGCAGATTCACAGATACGCAGTATTTT.

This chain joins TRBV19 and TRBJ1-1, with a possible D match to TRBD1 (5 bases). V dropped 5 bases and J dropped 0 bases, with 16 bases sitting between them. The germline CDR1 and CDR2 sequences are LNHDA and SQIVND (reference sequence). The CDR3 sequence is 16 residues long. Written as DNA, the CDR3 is TGTGCCAGTAGTGGCGGGGCCGTTAATATGAACACTGAAGCTTTCTTT. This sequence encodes CASSGGAVNMNTEAFF.

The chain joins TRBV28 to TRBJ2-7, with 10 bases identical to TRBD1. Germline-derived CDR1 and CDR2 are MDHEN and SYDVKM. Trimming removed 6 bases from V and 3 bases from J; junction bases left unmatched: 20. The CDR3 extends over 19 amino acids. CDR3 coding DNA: TGTGCCAGCAGCCCCTCGGGACAGGGGCGGTCAGGGAATATCTACGAGCAGTACTTC. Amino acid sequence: CASSPSGQGRSGNIYEQYF.

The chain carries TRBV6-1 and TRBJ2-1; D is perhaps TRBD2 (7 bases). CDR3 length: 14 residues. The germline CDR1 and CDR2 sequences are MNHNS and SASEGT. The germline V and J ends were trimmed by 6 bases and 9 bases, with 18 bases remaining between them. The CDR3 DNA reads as TGTGCCAGCAGAGGACTAGGGGGGTCCGTTGAGCAGTTCTTC. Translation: CASRGLGGSVEQFF.

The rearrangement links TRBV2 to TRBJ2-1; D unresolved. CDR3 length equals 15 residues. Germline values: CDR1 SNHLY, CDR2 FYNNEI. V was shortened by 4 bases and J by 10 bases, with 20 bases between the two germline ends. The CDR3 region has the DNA TGTGCCAGCAGTGTCCCCATCCTACTCGCGGAGGAGCAGTTCTTC. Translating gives CASSVPILLAEEQFF.

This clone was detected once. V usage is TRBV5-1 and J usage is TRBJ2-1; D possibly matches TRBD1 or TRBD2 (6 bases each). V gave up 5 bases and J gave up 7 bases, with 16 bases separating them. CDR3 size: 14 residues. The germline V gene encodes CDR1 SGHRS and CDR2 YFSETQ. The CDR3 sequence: CASRVGGTWNEQFF. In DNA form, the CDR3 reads TGCGCCAGCAGAGTGGGGGGCACGTGGAATGAGCAGTTCTTC.

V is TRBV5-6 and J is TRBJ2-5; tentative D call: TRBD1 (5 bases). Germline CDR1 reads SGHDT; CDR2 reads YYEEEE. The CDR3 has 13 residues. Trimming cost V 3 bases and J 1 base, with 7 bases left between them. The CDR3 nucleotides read TGTGCCAGCAGCTCCCAGGGCCAAGAGACCCAGTACTTC. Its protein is CASSSQGQETQYF.

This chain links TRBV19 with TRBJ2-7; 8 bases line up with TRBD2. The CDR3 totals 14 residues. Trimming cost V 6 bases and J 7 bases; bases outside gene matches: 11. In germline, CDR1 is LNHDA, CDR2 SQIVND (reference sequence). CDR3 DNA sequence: TGTGCCAGTAGGCGAACTTCGCGGGAGGAAGAGCAGTACTTC. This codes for CASRRTSREEEQYF.

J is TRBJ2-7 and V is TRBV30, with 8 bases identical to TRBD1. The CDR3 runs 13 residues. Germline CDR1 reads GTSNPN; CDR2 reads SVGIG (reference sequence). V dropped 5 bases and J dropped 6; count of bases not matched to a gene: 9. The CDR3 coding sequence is TGTGCCTGGGCTTTGACAGGGGATGGCGAGCAGTACTTC. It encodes CAWALTGDGEQYF.

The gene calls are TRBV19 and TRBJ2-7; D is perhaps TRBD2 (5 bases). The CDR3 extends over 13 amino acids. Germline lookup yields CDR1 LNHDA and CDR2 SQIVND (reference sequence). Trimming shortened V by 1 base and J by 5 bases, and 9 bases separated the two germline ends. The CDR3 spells CASSIGELHEQYF. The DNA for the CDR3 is TGTGCCAGTAGTATAGGGGAGCTCCACGAGCAGTACTTC.

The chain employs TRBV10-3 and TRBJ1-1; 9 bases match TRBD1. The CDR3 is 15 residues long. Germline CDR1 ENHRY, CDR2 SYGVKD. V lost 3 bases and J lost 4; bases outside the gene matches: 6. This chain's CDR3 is CAISEQGAGGTEAFF. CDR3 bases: TGTGCCATCAGTGAACAGGGGGCAGGAGGCACTGAAGCTTTCTTT.